This entry lists 8 T cell receptor beta chains sequenced from one sample in a study of cytomegalovirus exposure and HLA in healthy donors. The PCR ran on 60 Vbeta and 13 Jbeta primers. Libraries were prepared by immunoSEQ multiplex PCR; TCRdb keeps only in-frame clonotypes and omits some of them. The sample has some 180,000 clones; 70% to 80% are singletons. Sequencing was done on a sample of PBMCs. The receptor set was obtained from a man younger than 35 in good health and CMV-seronegative.

The J gene is TRBJ2-2, the V gene TRBV5-1; 9 bases match TRBD1. Germline lookup yields CDR1 SGHRS and CDR2 YFSETQ. CDR3 length: 15 residues. Trimming cost V 0 bases and J 6 bases; bases outside gene matches: 3. The CDR3, as DNA: TGCGCCAGCAGCTTGGACCGGACAGGGGCCGGGGAGCTGTTTTTT. Its translation: CASSLDRTGAGELFF.

The J gene is TRBJ2-5, the V gene TRBV29-1; 8 nucleotides match TRBD2. Matching the DNA end better, TRBJ2-7 makes the J call doubtful. The CDR3 spans 14 residues. The germline V gene encodes CDR1 SQVTM and CDR2 ANQGSEA. The CDR3 DNA sequence: TGCAGCGTATATGGGACTAGAAGCTCCTACGAGCAGTACTTC. Its translation: CSVYGTRSSYEQYF.

The chain links TRBV2 to TRBJ1-6; the D is unclear. CDR1 SNHLY and CDR2 FYNNEI come from the germline V gene. Trimming left V 4 bases short and J 6 bases short, with 10 bases between. The CDR3 length is 14 residues. The CDR3 nucleotides read TGTGCCAGCAGTGTTACCGGAGGTAATTCACCCCTCCACTTT. Protein: CASSVTGGNSPLHF.

The J gene is TRBJ2-7, the V gene TRBV7-2, with TRBD1 as a possible D gene (5 bases). This CDR3 has 15 amino acids. The V end lost 1 base, the J end lost 1 base, and 11 bases lay between the germline ends. CDR1 is SGHTA and CDR2 is FQGNSA in the germline V gene. Here the CDR3 reads CASSLVPQGSYEQYF. The CDR3 bases are TGTGCCAGCAGCTTAGTTCCCCAGGGTTCCTACGAGCAGTACTTC.

The V and J genes are TRBV6-6 and TRBJ2-7; tentative D call: TRBD1 (5 bases). Germline loops: CDR1 MNHNY, CDR2 SVGAGI (reference sequence). This CDR3 has 13 residues. V gave up 5 bases and J gave up 4 bases, with 12 bases separating them. In DNA, the CDR3 is TGTGCCAGCAGTACTGACAGTGGTTACGAGCAGTACTTC. Amino acids: CASSTDSGYEQYF.

The rearrangement joins TRBV5-4 to TRBJ2-3; 9 bases map to TRBD1. The length of the CDR3 is 16 residues. With V trimmed by 4 bases and J by 2 bases, 8 bases remained unmatched. Germline CDR1 SGHNT, CDR2 YYREEE (reference sequence). The chain's CDR3 is CASSATTGGTTDTQYF. Written as DNA, the CDR3 is TGTGCCAGCAGCGCGACGACAGGGGGGACCACAGATACGCAGTATTTT.

This clone was counted a few times. At the DNA level, this CDR3 is encoded by other sequences in the same sample as well. The chain uses TRBV30 and TRBJ2-1; no firm D call. V was clipped by 0 bases and J by 7 bases, with 10 bases between them. The germline V gene has CDR1 GTSNPN and CDR2 SVGIG (reference sequence). The CDR3 spans 13 residues. CDR3 in DNA: TGTGCCTGGAGTGTTGGATCCGGGAATGAGCAGTTCTTC. This gives the protein CAWSVGSGNEQFF.

V gene TRBV18 combines with J gene TRBJ1-1; tentatively, D is TRBD1 (6 bases). The germline gives CDR1 KGHSH, CDR2 LQKENI. V was cut by 1 base and J by 1 base, with 13 bases left in between. The CDR3 covers 16 residues. DNA for the CDR3: TGTGCCAGCTCACCACGACAGGCCAGGTCGAACACTGAAGCTTTCTTT. It is translated as CASSPRQARSNTEAFF.